A selection of T cell receptor beta chains follows, all from one sample in a study of identical twins. TCRdb fed the 5' RACE reads into MiXCR, producing one record per CDR3 protein. The sample lists around 1.7 million distinct CDR3 sequences, under 35% occurring once. Source material: cord blood. The receptors stem from a newborn girl in good health. Both conserved end residues are part of each CDR3. The order of the fields is D gene, V gene, J gene, CDR3 length, clone size, CDR3 protein, CDR3 DNA. The D gene is left open where the match is weak. The size entry is marked missing in some rows and otherwise reads once, few, many or a size class.

D: NA
V: TRBV4-1
J: TRBJ2-3
length: 13
size: NA
CDR3: CASSQAFVDTQYF
DNA: TGCGCCAGCAGCCAGGCTTTCGTAGATACGCAGTATTTT

D: TRBD2
V: TRBV28
J: TRBJ2-1
length: 17
size: NA
CDR3: CASSLPQLAGGSNEQFF
DNA: TGTGCCAGCAGTTTACCCCAACTAGCGGGAGGGTCCAATGAGCAGTTCTTC

D: NA
V: TRBV4-1
J: TRBJ1-1
length: 14
size: few
CDR3: CASSHRQANTEAFF
DNA: TGCGCCAGCAGCCACCGACAGGCGAACACTGAAGCTTTCTTT

D: TRBD1
V: TRBV4-1
J: TRBJ2-7
length: 16
size: NA
CDR3: CASSLPPGQGWNEQYF
DNA: TGCGCCAGCAGCCTACCACCGGGACAGGGGTGGAATGAGCAGTACTTC

D: TRBD2
V: TRBV2
J: TRBJ2-1
length: 12
size: few
CDR3: CASRGSGRNQFF
DNA: TGTGCCAGCAGGGGTAGCGGGAGGAATCAGTTCTTC

D: NA
V: TRBV7-2
J: TRBJ2-1
length: 16
size: few
CDR3: CASSLRGLVPYNEQFF
DNA: TGTGCCAGCAGCTTACGAGGCCTAGTTCCCTACAATGAGCAGTTCTTC

D: TRBD1
V: TRBV12-3/TRBV12-4
J: TRBJ2-3
length: 17
size: few
CDR3: CASRDLGQGAMKDTQYF
DNA: TGTGCCAGCAGGGACTTGGGACAGGGGGCGATGAAAGATACGCAGTATTTT

D: TRBD2
V: TRBV4-1
J: TRBJ2-1
length: 13
size: once
CDR3: CASQVGLAGEQFF
DNA: TGCGCCAGCCAAGTCGGGCTAGCGGGCGAGCAGTTCTTC

D: TRBD2
V: TRBV10-3
J: TRBJ2-1
length: 12
size: few
CDR3: CAISEGGSEQFF
DNA: TGTGCCATCAGTGAGGGCGGGAGTGAGCAGTTCTTC

D: TRBD2
V: TRBV28
J: TRBJ2-2
length: 17
size: NA
CDR3: CASSLSRTSGNTGELFF
DNA: TGTGCCAGCAGTTTATCCCGGACTAGCGGGAACACCGGGGAGCTGTTTTTT

D: TRBD2
V: TRBV6-1
J: TRBJ2-3
length: 17
size: few
CDR3: CASSRRTSGGSTDTQYF
DNA: TGTGCCAGCAGCCGAAGGACTAGCGGTGGGAGCACAGATACGCAGTATTTT

D: TRBD1
V: TRBV12-3/TRBV12-4
J: TRBJ1-6
length: 16
size: NA
CDR3: CASRGAGTGYNSPLHF
DNA: TGTGCCAGCAGAGGTGCCGGGACAGGATATAATTCACCCCTCCACTTT

D: TRBD2
V: TRBV20-1
J: TRBJ2-5
length: 13
size: NA
CDR3: CSAVGLAAGEQYF
DNA: TGCAGTGCTGTTGGACTAGCCGCGGGGGAGCAGTACTTC

D: NA
V: TRBV24-1
J: TRBJ2-1
length: 15
size: NA
CDR3: CATSGSSAPRGEQFF
DNA: TGTGCCACCAGTGGTTCATCGGCACCGCGAGGTGAGCAGTTCTTC

D: NA
V: TRBV27
J: TRBJ2-2
length: 14
size: NA
CDR3: CASSSRSVPGELFF
DNA: TGTGCCAGCAGTTCTAGATCCGTTCCCGGGGAGCTGTTTTTT

D: TRBD2
V: TRBV14
J: TRBJ2-1
length: 17
size: few
CDR3: CASSQDPRGSRWGEQFF
DNA: TGTGCCAGCAGCCAAGATCCGCGGGGGTCACGATGGGGTGAGCAGTTCTTC

D: TRBD2
V: TRBV5-1
J: TRBJ2-5
length: 20
size: NA
CDR3: CASSLGYSFSGREKEETQYF
DNA: TGCGCCAGCAGCTTGGGATACAGTTTTAGCGGGAGAGAGAAGGAGGAGACCCAGTACTTC

D: TRBD1
V: TRBV5-6
J: TRBJ1-2
length: 15
size: NA
CDR3: CASSAGTGRRYGYTF
DNA: TGTGCCAGCAGCGCCGGGACAGGGCGTAGGTATGGCTACACCTTC

D: NA
V: TRBV5-1
J: TRBJ2-3
length: 15
size: NA
CDR3: CASSEGGKVTDTQYF
DNA: TGCGCCAGCAGCGAAGGAGGGAAGGTCACAGATACGCAGTATTTT